This is a list of T cell receptor beta chains from one sample in a study of shared T cell receptors in the human thymus. TCRdb's table, derived via immunoSEQ multiplex PCR, lists solely in-frame clones and lacks some. The sample has about 710,000 clones, roughly 86% seen once. This sample was also put to use in a study of human thymus T cells.

The specimen was thymocytes. The source is a boy under two years old with a congenital heart defect. Both conserved end residues are part of each CDR3. The order of the fields is clone size, J gene, CDR3 length, D gene, V gene, CDR3 protein, CDR3 DNA. D genes are given only for firm matches. Only part of the rows carry a size: once, few, many, or a class if the clone is expanded.

>once|TRBJ2-7|9|TRBD2|TRBV5-5
CAFHLSGDF
TGTGCCTTTCACCTCAGCGGGGACTTC
>once|TRBJ1-1|11|NA|TRBV13
CASSSDSEAFF
TGTGCCAGCAGCAGCGACAGTGAAGCTTTCTTT
>NA|TRBJ2-3|16|TRBD2|TRBV6-6
CASSGGASGVSDTQYF
TGTGCCAGCTCCGGGGGTGCTAGCGGGGTTTCAGATACGCAGTATTTT
>NA|TRBJ2-1|12|NA|TRBV29-1
CSVKQDYNEQFF
TGCAGCGTTAAACAGGATTACAATGAGCAGTTCTTC
>once|TRBJ2-3|16|TRBD2|TRBV6-6
CASRVVAGGPKDTQYF
TGTGCCAGCAGGGTCGTAGCGGGAGGGCCCAAAGATACGCAGTATTTT
>NA|TRBJ2-3|16|TRBD2|TRBV6-6
CASSTERLAGADTQYF
TGTGCCAGCAGTACAGAGCGACTAGCGGGGGCAGATACGCAGTATTTT
>NA|TRBJ2-1|18|TRBD2|TRBV5-4
CASTRTRSGGASYNEQFF
TGTGCCAGCACCCGAACCCGGAGCGGGGGGGCCTCCTACAATGAGCAGTTCTTC
>NA|TRBJ1-1|18|TRBD1|TRBV5-1
CASSWPRDSGGPTTEAFF
TGCGCCAGCAGCTGGCCCCGGGACAGTGGTGGCCCGACCACTGAAGCTTTCTTT
>NA|TRBJ2-7|13|NA|TRBV12-5
CASARLEAYEQYF
TGTGCTAGTGCTAGGCTAGAGGCCTACGAGCAGTACTTC
>once|TRBJ2-2|16|NA|TRBV9
CASSAALGARSGELFF
TGTGCCAGCAGCGCCGCTCTGGGGGCCAGGAGTGGGGAGCTGTTTTTT
>NA|TRBJ1-2|17|TRBD1|TRBV9
CASSVEPGQANSYGYTF
TGTGCCAGCAGCGTAGAACCGGGACAGGCCAACTCCTATGGCTACACCTTC
>NA|TRBJ1-4|17|TRBD1|TRBV5-6
CASSLRTTGPDNEKLFF
TGTGCCAGCAGCTTGCGAACGACAGGGCCAGATAATGAAAAACTGTTTTTT
>NA|TRBJ1-1|14|NA|TRBV19
CASSIHRQATEAFF
TGTGCCAGTAGTATTCATCGCCAGGCCACTGAAGCTTTCTTT
>NA|TRBJ1-6|17|NA|TRBV27
CASSFSSEVSYNSPLHF
TGTGCCAGCAGTTTTAGCAGTGAGGTCTCCTATAATTCACCCCTCCACTTT
>NA|TRBJ2-7|14|NA|TRBV7-8
CASSFFRDFYEQYF
TGTGCCAGCAGCTTTTTCCGGGACTTCTACGAGCAGTACTTC
>NA|TRBJ1-2|12|NA|TRBV28
CASRFDSYGYTF
TGTGCCAGCAGGTTTGACAGCTATGGCTACACCTTC
>NA|TRBJ2-7|13|NA|TRBV30
CAWSADRREEQYF
TGTGCCTGGAGTGCCGACCGCCGGGAGGAGCAGTACTTC
>NA|TRBJ2-3|16|TRBD2|TRBV4-1
CASSQDGGSSPDTQYF
TGCGCCAGCAGCCAAGATGGCGGGAGTAGCCCAGATACGCAGTATTTT
>NA|TRBJ2-1|18|NA|TRBV18
CASSPPRGTESSYNEQFF
TGTGCCAGCTCACCACCGAGGGGGACCGAGAGCTCCTACAATGAGCAGTTCTTC
>NA|TRBJ1-6|14|NA|TRBV10-2
CASSWDKYNSPLHF
TGCGCCAGCAGTTGGGACAAATATAATTCACCCCTCCACTTT
>NA|TRBJ1-1|11|NA|TRBV19
CASSPGVEAFF
TGTGCCAGTAGCCCAGGGGTTGAAGCTTTCTTT
>NA|TRBJ2-7|18|TRBD2|TRBV11-2
CASSYRVVRTSGSYEQYF
TGTGCCAGCAGCTATAGGGTGGTGCGGACTAGCGGCTCCTACGAGCAGTACTTC
>NA|TRBJ1-6|20|TRBD1|TRBV6-1
CASSERPRQGKVSYNSPLHF
TGTGCCAGCAGTGAAAGGCCCAGACAGGGAAAAGTCTCCTATAATTCACCCCTCCACTTT
>NA|TRBJ1-3|14|NA|TRBV6-1
CASSLQLGGNTIYF
TGTGCCAGCAGTCTCCAACTCGGGGGAAACACCATATATTTT
>once|TRBJ1-1|16|TRBD1|TRBV28
CASSAAPGQQNTEAFF
TGTGCCAGCAGCGCAGCACCGGGACAGCAGAACACTGAAGCTTTCTTT
>NA|TRBJ2-7|16|NA|TRBV7-6
CASSLELVREMDEQYF
TGTGCCAGCAGCTTAGAACTCGTCAGGGAAATGGACGAGCAGTACTTC
>NA|TRBJ2-1|15|TRBD2|TRBV4-3
CASSPGRAEKNEQFF
TGCGCCAGCAGCCCAGGGAGGGCCGAAAAGAATGAGCAGTTCTTC
>NA|TRBJ2-7|13|TRBD1|TRBV7-9
CASSYQGDYEQYF
TGTGCCAGCAGCTACCAGGGGGACTACGAGCAGTACTTC
>NA|TRBJ1-2|14|TRBD1|TRBV28
CASSAMTGGYGYTF
TGTGCCAGCAGTGCCATGACAGGGGGCTATGGCTACACCTTC
>once|TRBJ1-4|13|TRBD1|TRBV7-9
CASFSTGHEKLFF
TGTGCCAGCTTTTCGACAGGGCATGAAAAACTGTTTTTT
>NA|TRBJ1-5|17|NA|TRBV27
CASSPRSDTTGDQPQHF
TGTGCCAGCAGTCCCAGATCGGACACGACCGGAGATCAGCCCCAGCATTTT
>few|TRBJ1-1|14|NA|TRBV4-1
CASSQVDSNTEAFF
TGCGCCAGCAGCCAAGTGGACAGTAACACTGAAGCTTTCTTT
>NA|TRBJ2-7|14|TRBD1|TRBV12-5
CASGYRTGAYEQYF
TGTGCTAGTGGTTACAGGACAGGGGCCTACGAGCAGTACTTC
>once|TRBJ2-7|15|NA|TRBV5-8
CASSPKSGIPYEQYF
TGTGCCAGCAGCCCAAAGAGCGGAATTCCCTACGAGCAGTACTTC